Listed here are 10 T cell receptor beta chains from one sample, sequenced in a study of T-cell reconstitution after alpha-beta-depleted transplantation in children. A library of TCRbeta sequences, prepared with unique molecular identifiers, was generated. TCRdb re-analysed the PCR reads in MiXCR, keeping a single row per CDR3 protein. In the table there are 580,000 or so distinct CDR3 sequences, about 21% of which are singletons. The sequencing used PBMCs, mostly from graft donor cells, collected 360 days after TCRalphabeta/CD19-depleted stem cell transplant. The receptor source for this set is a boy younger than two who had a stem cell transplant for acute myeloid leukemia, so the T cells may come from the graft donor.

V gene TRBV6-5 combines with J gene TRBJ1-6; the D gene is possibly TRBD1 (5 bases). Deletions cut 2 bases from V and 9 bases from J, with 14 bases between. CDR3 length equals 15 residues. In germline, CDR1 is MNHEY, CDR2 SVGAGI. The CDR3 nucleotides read TGTGCCAGCAGTTACGGGGGTTACAGAGTTTCACCCCTCCACTTT. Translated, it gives CASSYGGYRVSPLHF.

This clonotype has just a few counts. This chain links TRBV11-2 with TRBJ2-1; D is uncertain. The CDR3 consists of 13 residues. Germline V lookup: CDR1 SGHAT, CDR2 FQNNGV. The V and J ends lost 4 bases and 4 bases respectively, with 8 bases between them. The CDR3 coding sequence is TGTGCCAGCAGCTCGAGACCTTACAATGAGCAGTTCTTC. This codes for CASSSRPYNEQFF.

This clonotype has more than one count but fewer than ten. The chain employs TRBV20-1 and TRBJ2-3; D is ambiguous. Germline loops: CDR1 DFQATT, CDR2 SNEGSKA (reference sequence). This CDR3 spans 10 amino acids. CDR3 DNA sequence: TGCAGGCCGGCCACAGATACGCAGTATTTT. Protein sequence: CRPATDTQYF.

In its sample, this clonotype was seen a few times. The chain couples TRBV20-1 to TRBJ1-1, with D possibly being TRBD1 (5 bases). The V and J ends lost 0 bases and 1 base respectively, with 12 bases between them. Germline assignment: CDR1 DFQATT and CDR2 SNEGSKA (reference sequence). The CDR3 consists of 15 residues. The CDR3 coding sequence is TGCAGTGCTAGAGATTGGAGAGGGGAGAACACTGAAGCTTTCTTT. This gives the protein CSARDWRGENTEAFF.

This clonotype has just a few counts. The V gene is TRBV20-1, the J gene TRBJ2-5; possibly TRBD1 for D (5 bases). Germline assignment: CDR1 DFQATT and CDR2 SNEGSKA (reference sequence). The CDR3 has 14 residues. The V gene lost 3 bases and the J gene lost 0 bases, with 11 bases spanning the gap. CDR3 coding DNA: TGCAGTGCTAGTGACGGACACGACCAAGAGACCCAGTACTTC. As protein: CSASDGHDQETQYF.

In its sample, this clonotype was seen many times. The CDR3 DNA reads as TGTGCCAGCAGTTGGACAGCTAATTCACCCCTCCACTTT. Amino acid sequence: CASSWTANSPLHF. The chain couples TRBV6-5 to TRBJ1-6; perhaps TRBD1 as D (6 bases). V was pared by 4 bases and J by 6 bases, with 7 bases between. Germline V gene data show CDR1 as MNHEY and CDR2 as SVGAGI. CDR3 size: 13 residues.

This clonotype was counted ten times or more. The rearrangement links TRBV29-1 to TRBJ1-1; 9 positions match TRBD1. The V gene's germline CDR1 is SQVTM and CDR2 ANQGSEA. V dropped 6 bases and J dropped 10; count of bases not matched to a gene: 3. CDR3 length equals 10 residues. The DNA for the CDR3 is TGCAGCGTACAGGGGGCAGGAGCTTTCTTT. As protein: CSVQGAGAFF.

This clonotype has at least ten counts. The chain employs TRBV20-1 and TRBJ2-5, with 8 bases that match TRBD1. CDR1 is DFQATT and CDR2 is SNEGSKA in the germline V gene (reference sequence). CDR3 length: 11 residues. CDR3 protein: CSGQGTKTQYF. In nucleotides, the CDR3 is TGCAGCGGACAGGGTACTAAGACCCAGTACTTC.

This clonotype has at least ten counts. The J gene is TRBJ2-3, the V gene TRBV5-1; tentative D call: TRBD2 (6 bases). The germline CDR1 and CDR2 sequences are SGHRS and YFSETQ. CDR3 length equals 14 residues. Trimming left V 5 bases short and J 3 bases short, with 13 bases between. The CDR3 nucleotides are TGCGCCAGCAGTTTCGGCGGGGAGACAGATACGCAGTATTTT. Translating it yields CASSFGGETDTQYF.

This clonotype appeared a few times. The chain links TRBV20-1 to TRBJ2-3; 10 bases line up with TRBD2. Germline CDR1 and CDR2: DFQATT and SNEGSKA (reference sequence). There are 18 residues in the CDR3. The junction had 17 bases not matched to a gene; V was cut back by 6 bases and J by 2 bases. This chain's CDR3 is CSARPSGGAGRFTDTQYF. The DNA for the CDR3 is TGCAGTGCGAGACCGAGCGGGGGGGCTGGGCGTTTCACAGATACGCAGTATTTT.